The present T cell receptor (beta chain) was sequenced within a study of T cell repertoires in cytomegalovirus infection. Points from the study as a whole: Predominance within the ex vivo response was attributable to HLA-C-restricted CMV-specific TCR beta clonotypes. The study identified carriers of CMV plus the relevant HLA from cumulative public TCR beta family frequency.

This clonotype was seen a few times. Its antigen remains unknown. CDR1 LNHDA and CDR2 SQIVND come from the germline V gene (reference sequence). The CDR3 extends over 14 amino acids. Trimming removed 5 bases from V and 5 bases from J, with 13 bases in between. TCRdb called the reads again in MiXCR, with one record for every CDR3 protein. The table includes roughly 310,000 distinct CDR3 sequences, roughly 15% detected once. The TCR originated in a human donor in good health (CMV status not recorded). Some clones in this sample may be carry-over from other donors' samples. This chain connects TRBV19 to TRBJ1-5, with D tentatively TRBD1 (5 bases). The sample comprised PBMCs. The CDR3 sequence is CASSPWDRDQPQHF. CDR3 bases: TGTGCCAGTAGTCCGTGGGACCGAGATCAGCCCCAGCATTTT.